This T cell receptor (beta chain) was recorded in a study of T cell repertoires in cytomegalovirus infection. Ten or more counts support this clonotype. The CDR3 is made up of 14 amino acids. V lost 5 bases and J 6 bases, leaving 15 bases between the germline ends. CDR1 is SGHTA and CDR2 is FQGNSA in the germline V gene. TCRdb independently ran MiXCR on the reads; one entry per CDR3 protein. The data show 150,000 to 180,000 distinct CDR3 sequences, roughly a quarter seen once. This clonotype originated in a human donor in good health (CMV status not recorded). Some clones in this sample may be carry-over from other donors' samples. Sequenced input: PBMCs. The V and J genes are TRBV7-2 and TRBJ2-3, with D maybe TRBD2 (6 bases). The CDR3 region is CASSTRGGEDTQYF. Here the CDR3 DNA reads TGTGCCAGCAGCACTAGGGGCGGGGAGGATACGCAGTATTTT. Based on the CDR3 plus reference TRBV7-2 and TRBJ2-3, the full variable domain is GAGVSQSPSNKVTEKGKDVELRCDPISGHTALYWYRQSLGQGLEFLIYFQGNSAPDKSGLPSDRFSAERTGGSVSTLTIQRTQQEDSAVYLCASSTRGGEDTQYFGPGTRLTVL.